The present T cell receptor (beta chain) was sequenced within a study of cytomegalovirus exposure and HLA in healthy donors. Looking at the study overall: The study placed around 80% of its approximately 380 genotyped donors in the Caucasian-associated ancestry cluster.

The PCR was carried out with 60 Vbeta primers and 13 Jbeta primers. TCRdb's copy holds only in-frame clones and misses some; the assay was immunoSEQ multiplex PCR. The sample consists of roughly 200,000 clones, over 80% of them appearing once. Material for sequencing was PBMCs. The TCR sequence derives from a man aged 25-40 years in good health and CMV-seronegative.

The CDR3, as DNA: TGCGCCAGCAGCTTGTCGCAGACGAACACCGGGGAGCTGTTTTTT. Its translation: CASSLSQTNTGELFF. The V call is TRBV5-1, the J call TRBJ2-2; no clear D gene. The V gene's germline CDR1 is SGHRS and CDR2 YFSETQ. The CDR3 sequence is 15 residues long. Trimming left V 1 base short and J 0 bases short, with 7 bases between.